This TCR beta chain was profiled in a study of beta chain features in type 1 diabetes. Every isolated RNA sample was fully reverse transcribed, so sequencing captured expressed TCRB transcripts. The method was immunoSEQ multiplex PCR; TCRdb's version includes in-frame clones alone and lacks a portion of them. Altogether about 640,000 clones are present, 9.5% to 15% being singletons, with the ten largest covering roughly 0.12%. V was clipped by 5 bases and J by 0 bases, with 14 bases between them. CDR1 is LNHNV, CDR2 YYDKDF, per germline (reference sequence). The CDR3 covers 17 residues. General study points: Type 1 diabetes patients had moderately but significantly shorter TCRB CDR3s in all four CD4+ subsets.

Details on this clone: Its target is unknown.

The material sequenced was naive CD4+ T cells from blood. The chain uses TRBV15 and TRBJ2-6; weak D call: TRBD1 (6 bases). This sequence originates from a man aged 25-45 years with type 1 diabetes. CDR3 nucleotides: TGTGCCACCAGCGTTTCTATACAGGGCTCTGGGGCCAACGTCCTGACTTTC. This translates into CATSVSIQGSGANVLTF.